This T cell receptor (beta chain) originates from a study of OX40 agonist ivuxolimab in advanced cancers. Whole-study context: The study enrolled dose-escalation patients with hepatocellular carcinoma, melanoma, renal cell or head and neck cancer. Study outcomes and limitations: Clonal expansion was seen in CD4+ and CD8+ blood T cells by week 6 at 0.1 to 3.0 mg/kg.

Enrollment shut out patients with autoimmune disease history or systemic immunosuppression. Sampled blood was obtained at baseline, cycle 4 day 1, and cycle 7 day 1. Generated by immunoSEQ multiplex PCR, the TCRdb table keeps only in-frame clones and is missing some. The sample contains around 70,000 clones, 82% of which appear only once. This clone was seen just once. Antigen unknown. Germline V gene lookup returns CDR1 MNHNY and CDR2 SVGAGI (reference sequence). V shed 7 bases and J shed 1 base, with 9 bases lying between them. CDR3 length: 13 amino acids. The sequencing here drew on CD4+ or CD8+ T cells sorted from blood, taken in a trial of the OX40 agonist ivuxolimab. This TCR was recovered from an adult with an advanced solid tumor such as melanoma, head and neck, liver or kidney cancer. This chain joins TRBV6-6 and TRBJ2-3, with D possibly matching TRBD1 (6 bases). The CDR3 DNA reads as TGTGCCAGCACCAGGACAGGCACAGATACGCAGTATTTT. Translation: CASTRTGTDTQYF.